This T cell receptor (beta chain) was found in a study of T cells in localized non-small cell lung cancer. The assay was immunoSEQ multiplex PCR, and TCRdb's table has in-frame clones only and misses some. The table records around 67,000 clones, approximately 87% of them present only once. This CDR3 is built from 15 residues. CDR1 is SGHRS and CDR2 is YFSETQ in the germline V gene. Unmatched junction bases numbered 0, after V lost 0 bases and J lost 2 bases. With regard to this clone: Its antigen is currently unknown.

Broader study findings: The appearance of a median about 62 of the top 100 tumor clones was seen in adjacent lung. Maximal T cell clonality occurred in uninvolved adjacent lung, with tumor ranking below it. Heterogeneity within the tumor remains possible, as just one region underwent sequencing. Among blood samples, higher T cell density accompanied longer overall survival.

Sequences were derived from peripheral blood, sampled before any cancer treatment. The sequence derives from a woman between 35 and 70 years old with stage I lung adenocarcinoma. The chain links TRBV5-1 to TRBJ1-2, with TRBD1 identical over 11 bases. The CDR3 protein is CASSLGDRGNYGYTF. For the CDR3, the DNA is TGCGCCAGCAGCTTGGGGGACAGGGGGAACTATGGCTACACCTTC.